The clone carrying this TCR beta chain has only a few counts. The antigen is not known. These data come from a study of blood T cells in healthy people across ages. Study results and limitations: The CMV status of each donor remained undetermined, and this could have confounded shifts in expanded clonotypes.

Germline loops: CDR1 MNHNY, CDR2 SVGAGI (reference sequence). CDR3 length equals 13 residues. Trimming took 2 bases from V and 5 from J, leaving 8 bases between them. For every donor, a draw yielded around 9.4 milliliters of peripheral blood. Next came a second PCR, run for about 6 to 12 cycles, which used a sample-barcoded 5' primer along with a J-beta primer mix. TCRdb ran MiXCR on the 5' RACE reads and lists one entry per CDR3 protein. The data show about 620,000 distinct CDR3 sequences, with 52% seen just once and less than 15% held by the top ten. This receptor was identified in a woman of 80 years or more in good health. The sequenced sample consisted of blood. The chain uses TRBV6-6 and TRBJ2-3; TRBD1 might be the D (5 bases). CDR3: CASSYQGGDTQYF. The CDR3 bases are TGTGCCAGCAGTTACCAGGGTGGAGATACGCAGTATTTT.